This entry lists 17 T cell receptor beta chains sequenced from one sample in a study of blood T cells in healthy people across ages. Next came a second PCR, run for roughly 7 to 12 cycles, which used a sample-barcoded 5' primer along with a J-beta primer mix. Each CDR3 protein gets one entry after TCRdb re-called the 5' RACE reads with MiXCR. The sample records 710,000 or so distinct CDR3 sequences, over 20% being singletons. Sequenced material: blood. The source is an older man in good health.

This clonotype was seen more than once but under ten times. The chain recombines TRBV12-3 or TRBV12-4 with TRBJ2-5; 11 bases map to TRBD2. Matching the DNA end better, TRBJ2-1 makes the J call doubtful. The CDR3 is 16 amino acids. The DNA of the CDR3 is TGTGCCAGCAGTTGGGTGACTAGCGGGACTTACAATGAGCAGTTCTTC. It is translated as CASSWVTSGTYNEQFF.

The chain combines TRBV4-1 with TRBJ2-5; no firm D call. The J call is uncertain, as TRBJ2-1 better fits the DNA end. CDR3 length: 12 amino acids. The germline V gene encodes CDR1 MGHRA and CDR2 YSYEKL. This CDR3 is CASSGSGIEQFF. CDR3 sequence (DNA): TGCGCCAGCAGTGGGTCAGGAATTGAGCAGTTCTTC.

This clonotype was seen more than once but under ten times. The chain has TRBV10-3 and TRBJ2-3, with D maybe TRBD2 (5 bases). Germline lookup yields CDR1 ENHRY and CDR2 SYGVKD. This CDR3 comprises 13 residues. The CDR3 loop reads CAHRGPGTDTQYF. In DNA, the CDR3 is TGTGCTCACAGAGGGCCGGGCACAGATACGCAGTATTTT.

The V and J genes are TRBV12-3 or TRBV12-4 and TRBJ1-4; D not resolved. Trimming took off 1 base at V and 8 bases at J, with 11 bases between the two ends. This CDR3 contains 14 residues. DNA for the CDR3: TGTGCCAGCAGTTTAGATGCGGCGAGAGAAAAACTGTTTTTT. Encoded protein: CASSLDAAREKLFF.

The chain carries TRBV3-1 and TRBJ2-1; tentative D call: TRBD1 (7 bases). The CDR3 is 13 residues long. CDR1 is LGHDT and CDR2 is YNNKEL in the germline V gene (reference sequence). V lost 6 bases and J 6 bases, leaving 12 bases between the germline ends. CDR3 sequence reads: CASRAGGRNEQFF. For the CDR3, the DNA is TGTGCCAGCAGGGCAGGGGGGCGCAATGAGCAGTTCTTC.

This clonotype was found a few times. The chain carries TRBV7-9 and TRBJ1-1; D ambiguous. Germline assignment: CDR1 SEHNR and CDR2 FQNEAQ (reference sequence). The length of the CDR3 is 13 residues. Trimming left V 1 base short and J 3 bases short, with 6 bases between. CDR3 nucleotides: TGTGCCAGCAGCTTAGACACCTACACTGAAGCTTTCTTT. This encodes CASSLDTYTEAFF.

The chain joins TRBV20-1 to TRBJ2-4, with D maybe TRBD1 (6 bases). The CDR3 contains 13 residues. Per germline, CDR1 DFQATT and CDR2 SNEGSKA (reference sequence). Trimming shortened V by 3 bases and J by 8 bases, and 14 bases separated the two germline ends. In DNA form, the CDR3 reads TGCAGTGCTAGGGGGGCTAGCAGAGACATTCAGTACTTC. Its protein is CSARGASRDIQYF.

A few counts support this clonotype. The chain combines TRBV10-3 with TRBJ2-2; D is ambiguous. CDR1 and CDR2 (germline): ENHRY, SYGVKD. Trimming pared 0 bases from V and 7 bases from J, leaving 9 bases between. There are 14 residues in the CDR3. CDR3 amino acids: CAISESGDLGELFF. CDR3 DNA sequence: TGTGCCATCAGTGAGTCTGGAGACCTCGGGGAGCTGTTTTTT.

This clonotype showed up just a few times. The chain employs TRBV10-2 and TRBJ1-1; possible D gene TRBD1, 5 bases. This CDR3 has 13 residues. V lost 3 bases and J 3 bases, leaving 8 bases between the germline ends. Germline V gene lookup returns CDR1 WSHSY and CDR2 SAAADI. CDR3 amino acids: CASSESGYTEAFF. The CDR3 region has the DNA TGCGCCAGCAGTGAATCAGGGTACACTGAAGCTTTCTTT.

The chain is built from TRBV14 and TRBJ2-3; tentatively, D is TRBD2 (6 bases). This CDR3 has 14 amino acids. V was clipped by 3 bases and J by 2 bases, with 9 bases between them. Per germline, CDR1 SGHDN and CDR2 FVKESK. Here the CDR3 reads CASSQDYNTDTQYF. The CDR3 DNA reads TGTGCCAGCAGCCAGGACTACAACACAGATACGCAGTATTTT.

A few counts support this clonotype. The chain employs TRBV6-5 and TRBJ1-2, with D maybe TRBD1 (5 bases). Germline loops: CDR1 MNHEY, CDR2 SVGAGI. V was pared by 6 bases and J by 7 bases, with 18 bases between. This CDR3 comprises 14 residues. The chain's CDR3 is CASSTGGGIFGYTF. In nucleotides, the CDR3 is TGTGCCAGCAGCACCGGCGGGGGGATCTTTGGCTACACCTTC.

The chain couples TRBV7-2 to TRBJ1-6, with unresolved D. V lost 5 bases and J lost 2, with 7 bases in between. Looked up from germline, CDR1 is SGHTA and CDR2 is FQGNSA. The CDR3 covers 14 residues. CDR3 DNA: TGTGCCAGCAGCGAAAGGACCTATAATTCACCCCTCCACTTT. Translating gives CASSERTYNSPLHF. The full variable domain, in which reference TRBV7-2 and TRBJ1-6 provide the parts outside the CDR3, is GAGVSQSPSNKVTEKGKDVELRCDPISGHTALYWYRQSLGQGLEFLIYFQGNSAPDKSGLPSDRFSAERTGGSVSTLTIQRTQQEDSAVYLCASSERTYNSPLHFGNGTRLTVT.

The chain combines TRBV12-3 or TRBV12-4 with TRBJ2-2, with 9 bases that match TRBD1. V lost 6 bases to trimming and J lost 7 bases; unmatched junction nucleotides: 6. The CDR3 has 14 amino acids. This chain's CDR3 is CASRQGARVGELFF. In nucleotides, the CDR3 is TGTGCCAGCAGACAGGGGGCGCGTGTCGGGGAGCTGTTTTTT.

The table lists this clonotype with a few counts. This sequence joins TRBV28 and TRBJ1-2; no reliable D call. V lost 2 bases and J lost 8, with 9 bases in between. The CDR3 length is 12 residues. CDR1 MDHEN and CDR2 SYDVKM come from the germline V gene. This CDR3 is CASSLAVRGYTF. The CDR3 DNA reads TGTGCCAGCAGTTTAGCGGTGAGGGGCTACACCTTC.

The J gene is TRBJ2-7, the V gene TRBV18, with 8 bases fitting TRBD2. CDR3 length: 19 amino acids. The germline V gene encodes CDR1 KGHSH and CDR2 LQKENI. CDR3 nucleotide sequence: TGTGCCAGCTTCCCCGGGGGGGTTTGGACATGTCCCTTATCCTACGGGCAGTACGTC. Its protein is CASFPGGVWTCPLSYGQYV.

The chain carries TRBV3-1 and TRBJ1-2, with a tentative D call TRBD1 (5 bases). This CDR3 has 14 amino acids. Germline V gene data show CDR1 as LGHDT and CDR2 as YNNKEL (reference sequence). V lost 2 bases and J 4 bases, leaving 11 bases between the germline ends. The CDR3 DNA follows: TGTGCCAGCAGCCAACTCGACAGATCCTATGGCTACACCTTC. Its translation is CASSQLDRSYGYTF. Looking up the rest from reference TRBV3-1 and TRBJ1-2 gives the full variable domain: DTAVSQTPKYLVTQMGNDKSIKCEQNLGHDTMYWYKQDSKKFLKIMFSYNNKELIINETVPNRFSPKSPDKAHLNLHINSLELGDSAVYFCASSQLDRSYGYTFGSGTRLTVV.

The chain is built from TRBV12-3 or TRBV12-4 and TRBJ1-6; weak D call: TRBD1 (6 bases). CDR3 length: 15 residues. V lost 4 bases, J lost 7 bases, and 14 bases lay in between. Written as DNA, the CDR3 is TGTGCCAGCAGTTCAGTCAGGGGTAGAAATTCACCCCTCCACTTT. Its protein is CASSSVRGRNSPLHF.